What follows is one T cell receptor beta chain and its context. V trimming: 3 bases; J trimming: 7 bases; junction bases outside the gene matches: 14. Germline V gives CDR1 KGHSH, CDR2 LQKENI. The CDR3 contains 17 residues. The data stem from a study of blood T cell repertoires in COVID-19. Per the original data handling: Estimated nucleated cell counts came from reference gene primer amplification. The assay was immunoSEQ multiplex PCR, and TCRdb's table has in-frame clones only and misses some. The DNA was the basis for D and trimming; V, J and clone size are from that table. The repertoire holds more than 30,000 clones, with 80% as singletons.

Sequenced: peripheral blood. This TCR came from a woman in her seventies with acute or convalescent COVID-19. The V gene is TRBV18, the J gene TRBJ2-1; 8 nucleotides match TRBD1. CDR3 DNA sequence: TGTGCCAGCTCACCCAACAGGGGGGCCCATTCGAGTAATGAGCAGTTCTTC. This translates into CASSPNRGAHSSNEQFF.